This TCR beta chain was retrieved from a study of shared clonotypes between healthy human individuals. Across the whole study: A couple of women and three men aged 18 to 49 served as donors.

J gave up 2 bases and V 4 bases, and 9 bases lay outside the gene matches. Germline V gene sequence: CDR1 SGHNT, CDR2 YYREEE (reference sequence). This CDR3 comprises 15 residues. Method: immunoSEQ multiplex PCR; TCRdb's copy keeps in-frame clones and lacks some. Of about 1.5 million clones in the sample, approximately 98% were seen once. General observations from the study: Clonotype sharing among donors, it was expected, would be affected by sequencing depth. Investigators collected only blood, and repertoires in tissues likely differ. It was the non-shared clonotypes that had lower generation probabilities than clonotypes shared by all four donors.

Comments on this clone: Its target is not known.

This sequence originates from a man aged 25 to 45 in good health. The source material was naive CD4+ T cells sorted from blood. The subset is: CD45RA+ positively selected. The rearrangement links TRBV5-4 to TRBJ2-7; TRBD1 matches at 7 bases. Here the CDR3 reads CASSPRDRVPYEQYF. The DNA for the CDR3 is TGTGCCAGCAGCCCACGAGACAGGGTTCCCTACGAGCAGTACTTC.